Detailed here is one T cell receptor beta chain. Different DNA sequences within this sample yield the same CDR3. This record comes from a study of blood T cell repertoires in COVID-19. Looking at the study overall: The United States, Italy and Spain were the sources of the acute and convalescent COVID-19 samples. Nucleic acid was either cDNA or gDNA, and it came from T cells, B-cell-depleted T cells, or PBMCs.

CDR3 length: 15 amino acids. The germline V and J ends were trimmed by 0 bases and 5 bases, with 14 bases remaining between them. Germline assignment: CDR1 SGHRS and CDR2 YFSETQ. Using immunoSEQ multiplex PCR, the repertoire was profiled, and TCRdb retains in-frame clones only, with some absent. The top ten hold around 2.5% of the sample, which has 200,000 to 300,000 clones, 88% seen once. The participants were between about 18 and 95 years old and came from some 23 US areas. The study assigned cohorts using participant-reported clinical history. This receptor was identified in a woman aged 40 to 50 with acute COVID-19. The rearrangement joins TRBV5-1 to TRBJ2-5; D is perhaps TRBD1 (7 bases). The sample was PBMCs or T cells enriched from blood (not recorded which). CDR3 in amino acids: CASSLAGGLGETQYF. DNA of the CDR3: TGCGCCAGCAGCTTGGCAGGGGGGCTGGGTGAGACCCAGTACTTC.